This note documents a single TCR beta chain sequence. Its target is unknown. Each TRB cDNA library was prepared by 5' RACE (with UMI labels). No DNA is given; TCRdb re-called the 5' RACE reads and lists each CDR3 protein once. Its table lists some 150,000 distinct CDR3 sequences. This entry belongs to a study of CXCR3-negative and CXCR3-positive naive CD8 T cells. Overall study results and limits: Partially decreased CXCR3 expression was recorded after cryopreservation, and fresh PBMCs were used in most assays. In CXCR3-positive naive cells, the TRB CDR3s were more hydrophobic than in CXCR3-negative naive cells. Naive cells, whether CXCR3-negative or CXCR3-positive, had similar TRBV-TRBJ usage, while memory cells differed.

This CDR3 has 14 residues. The germline V gene encodes CDR1 MDHEN and CDR2 SYDVKM. Per CD8+ T cell subset, triplicate sorts of 300,000 or so cells each were done. Naive CD8+ T cells were CD45RO-CCR7+CD27+CD95-. This rearrangement joins TRBV28 to TRBJ2-5; TCRdb calls TRBD1, which cannot be checked without DNA. This TCR was sampled from a human donor in good health. Some clones in this sample may be carry-over from other donors' samples. Sequencing was performed on naive CXCR3+ CD8+ T cells from blood. Subset denoted: CD45RO-CCR7+CD27+CD95- naive CD8+ T cells expressing CXCR3 (TNR3+). Here the CDR3 reads CASSATGGQETQYF.